These 3 T cell receptor beta chains originate from one sample sequenced in a study of read filtering for tumor transcriptome and immune sequencing. Molecular barcoded adaptors covering alpha/delta and beta/gamma chains were used on roughly 400 ng RNA. TCRdb called the reads again in MiXCR, with one record for every CDR3 protein. The sample has approximately 90,000 distinct CDR3 sequences; about 12% are singletons. Material for sequencing was a population of CD138-negative cells sorted from bone marrow. These receptors came from a donor at least 40 years old with multiple myeloma.

Remarks on this clonotype: This likely stems from a read error, as it lies one base from a far larger clone. The V gene is TRBV6-5, the J gene TRBJ2-7, with D perhaps TRBD1 or TRBD2 (5 bases each). Trimming took 8 bases from V and 0 from J, leaving 17 bases between them. Germline CDR1 and CDR2: MNHEY and SVGAGI. The CDR3 sequence is 15 residues long. The CDR3 protein is CASGLGAVSSYEQYF. Written as DNA, the CDR3 is TGTGCCAGCGGCCTCGGGGCCGTTAGCTCCTACGAGCAGTACTTC.

This clonotype showed up many times. The gene calls are TRBV2 and TRBJ2-5; D remains unclear. The V gene's germline CDR1 is SNHLY and CDR2 FYNNEI. The CDR3 loop spans 14 amino acids. Trimming took off 2 bases at V and 2 bases at J, with 9 bases between the two ends. Here the CDR3 reads CASSERTDQETQYF. In DNA form, the CDR3 reads TGTGCCAGCAGTGAAAGGACGGATCAAGAGACCCAGTACTTC.

This chain links TRBV28 with TRBJ2-2; 11 bases map to TRBD2. V shed 4 bases and J 7 bases; nucleotides not matched to a gene: 5. The germline V gene has CDR1 MDHEN and CDR2 SYDVKM. CDR3 length: 15 amino acids. This chain's CDR3 is CASSSPGLAVGELFF. CDR3 DNA sequence: TGTGCCAGCAGTTCACCGGGACTAGCGGTCGGGGAGCTGTTTTTT.